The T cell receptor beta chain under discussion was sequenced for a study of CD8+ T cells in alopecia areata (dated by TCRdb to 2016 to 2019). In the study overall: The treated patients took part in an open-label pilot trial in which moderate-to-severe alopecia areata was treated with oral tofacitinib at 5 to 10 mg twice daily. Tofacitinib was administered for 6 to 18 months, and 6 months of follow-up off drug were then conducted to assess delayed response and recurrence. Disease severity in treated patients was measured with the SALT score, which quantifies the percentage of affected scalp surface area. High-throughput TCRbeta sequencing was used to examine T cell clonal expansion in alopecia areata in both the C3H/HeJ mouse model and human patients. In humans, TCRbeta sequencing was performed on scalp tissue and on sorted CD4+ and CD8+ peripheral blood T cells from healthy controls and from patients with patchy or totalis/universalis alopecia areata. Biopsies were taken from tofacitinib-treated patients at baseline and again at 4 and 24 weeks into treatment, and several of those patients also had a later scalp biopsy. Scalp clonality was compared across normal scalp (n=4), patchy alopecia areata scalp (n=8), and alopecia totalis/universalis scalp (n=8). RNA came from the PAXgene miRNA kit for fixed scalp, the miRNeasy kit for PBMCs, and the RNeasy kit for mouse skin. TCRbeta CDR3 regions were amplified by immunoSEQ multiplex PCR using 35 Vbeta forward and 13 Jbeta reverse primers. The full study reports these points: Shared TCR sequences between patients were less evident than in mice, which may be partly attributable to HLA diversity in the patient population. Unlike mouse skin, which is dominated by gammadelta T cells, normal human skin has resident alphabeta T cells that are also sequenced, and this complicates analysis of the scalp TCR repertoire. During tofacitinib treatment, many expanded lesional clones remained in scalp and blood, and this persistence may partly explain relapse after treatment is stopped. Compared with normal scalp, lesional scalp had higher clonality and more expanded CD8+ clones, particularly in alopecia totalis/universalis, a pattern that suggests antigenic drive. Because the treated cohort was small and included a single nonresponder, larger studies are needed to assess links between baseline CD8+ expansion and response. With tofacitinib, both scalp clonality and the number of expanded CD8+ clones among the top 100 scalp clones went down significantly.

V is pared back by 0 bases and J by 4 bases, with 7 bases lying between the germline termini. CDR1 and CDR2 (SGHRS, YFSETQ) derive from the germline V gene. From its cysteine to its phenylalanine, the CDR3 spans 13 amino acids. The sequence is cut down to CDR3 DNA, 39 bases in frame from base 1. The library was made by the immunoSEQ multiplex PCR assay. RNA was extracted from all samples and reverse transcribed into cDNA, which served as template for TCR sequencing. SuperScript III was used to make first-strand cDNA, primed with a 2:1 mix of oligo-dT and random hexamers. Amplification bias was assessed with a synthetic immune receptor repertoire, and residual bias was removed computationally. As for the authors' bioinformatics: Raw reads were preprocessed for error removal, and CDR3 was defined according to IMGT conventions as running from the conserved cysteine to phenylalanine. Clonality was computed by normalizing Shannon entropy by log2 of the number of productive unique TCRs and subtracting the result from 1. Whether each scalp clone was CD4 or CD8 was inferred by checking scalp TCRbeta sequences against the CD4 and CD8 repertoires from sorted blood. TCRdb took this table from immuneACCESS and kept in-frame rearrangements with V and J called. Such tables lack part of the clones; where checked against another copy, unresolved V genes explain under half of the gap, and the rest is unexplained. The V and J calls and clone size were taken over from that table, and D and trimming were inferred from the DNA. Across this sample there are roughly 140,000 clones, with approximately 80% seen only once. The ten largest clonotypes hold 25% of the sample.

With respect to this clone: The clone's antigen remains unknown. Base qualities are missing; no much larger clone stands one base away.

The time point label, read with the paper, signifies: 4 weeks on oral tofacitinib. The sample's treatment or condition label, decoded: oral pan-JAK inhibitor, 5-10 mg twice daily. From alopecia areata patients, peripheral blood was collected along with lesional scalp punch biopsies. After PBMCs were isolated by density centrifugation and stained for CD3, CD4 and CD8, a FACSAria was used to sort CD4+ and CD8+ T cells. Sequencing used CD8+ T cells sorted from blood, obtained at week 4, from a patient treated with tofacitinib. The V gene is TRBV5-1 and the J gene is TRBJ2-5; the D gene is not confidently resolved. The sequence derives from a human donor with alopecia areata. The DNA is TGCGCCAGCAGCTTGGTCGGTTCAGAGACCCAGTACTTC. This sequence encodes CASSLVGSETQYF.